One sample yielded the 24 T cell receptor beta chains listed below, sequenced in a study of blood T cell repertoires in COVID-19. Assay: immunoSEQ multiplex PCR; the TCRdb copy retains only in-frame clones and omits some. The table lists roughly 350,000 clones, around 87% of them singletons. The material sequenced was peripheral blood. The receptors were sampled from a woman in her 30s with COVID-19, enrolled during active disease.

The rearrangement uses TRBV7-2 and TRBJ2-1; 10 nucleotides line up with TRBD2. Germline V gene data show CDR1 as SGHTA and CDR2 as FQGNSA. The CDR3 has 19 amino acids. V gave up 5 bases and J gave up 0 bases; unmatched junction bases: 13. The CDR3 protein is CASSRASSGSSSSYNEQFF. CDR3 DNA: TGTGCCAGCAGCCGCGCGTCTAGCGGGAGCAGCAGCTCCTACAATGAGCAGTTCTTC.

V is TRBV27 and J is TRBJ1-1; 11 bases line up with TRBD1. The CDR3 totals 13 residues. The ends lost 7 bases at V and 3 bases at J; junction bases unmatched: 1. Germline V gene data show CDR1 as MNHEY and CDR2 as SMNVEV (reference sequence). The CDR3 DNA reads as TGTGCCAGCAAGGGACAGGGGGACACTGAAGCTTTCTTT. This sequence encodes CASKGQGDTEAFF.

This clone occurred a few times. The chain is built from TRBV7-8 and TRBJ1-5; 8 bases fit TRBD1. There are 15 residues in the CDR3. Germline V gene data show CDR1 as SGHVS and CDR2 as FQNEAQ. The J segment lost 6 bases and the V segment lost 1 base, leaving 5 bases of the junction unmatched. CDR3: CASSLGGQGAQPQHF. The DNA for the CDR3 is TGTGCCAGCAGCTTAGGAGGGCAGGGGGCTCAGCCCCAGCATTTT.

The chain uses TRBV11-2 and TRBJ2-7; D not resolved. This CDR3 is 14 amino acids long. V lost 1 base to trimming and J lost 0 bases, with 7 bases between them. Germline V CDR1 and CDR2: SGHAT, FQNNGV. The CDR3 nucleotides are TGTGCCAGCAGCTTAGGCGGTCTCTCCTACGAGCAGTACTTC. Translated, it gives CASSLGGLSYEQYF.

The chain carries TRBV30 and TRBJ2-1; tentatively, D is TRBD2 (5 bases). This CDR3 is 13 amino acids long. Germline V gives CDR1 GTSNPN, CDR2 SVGIG (reference sequence). Trimming took off 6 bases at V and 6 bases at J, with 15 bases between the two ends. The CDR3 reads CACPRLSTNEQFF. The CDR3 region has the DNA TGTGCCTGTCCCCGACTATCCACCAATGAGCAGTTCTTC. Variable domain in full (rest from reference TRBV30 and TRBJ2-1): SQTIHQWPATLVQPVGSPLSLECTVEGTSNPNLYWYRQAAGRGLQLLFYSVGIGQISSEVPQNLSASRPQDRQFILSSKKLLLSDSGFYLCACPRLSTNEQFFGPGTRLTVL.

This chain links TRBV7-9 with TRBJ2-7; tentative D call: TRBD2 (5 bases). Trimming left V 0 bases short and J 4 bases short, with 13 bases between. The CDR3 loop spans 15 amino acids. CDR1 is SEHNR, CDR2 FQNEAQ, per germline (reference sequence). The CDR3 is CASSLAQGGGYEQYF. In DNA form, the CDR3 reads TGTGCCAGCAGCTTAGCGCAAGGTGGCGGGTACGAGCAGTACTTC.

V and J are TRBV11-2 and TRBJ2-7; 7 bases line up with TRBD2. This CDR3 comprises 15 residues. Trimming removed 5 bases from V and 6 bases from J; junction bases left unmatched: 13. Germline lookup yields CDR1 SGHAT and CDR2 FQNNGV. CDR3 nucleotides: TGTGCCAGCAGCCCCTCGGCGGGAGAGACGACCGAGCAGTACTTC. Protein product: CASSPSAGETTEQYF.

This chain uses TRBV2 with TRBJ2-7, with TRBD2 matching 14 bases. The CDR3 has 18 residues. V was pared by 7 bases and J by 3 bases, with 14 bases of the junction left unmatched. The germline V gene encodes CDR1 SNHLY and CDR2 FYNNEI. Here the CDR3 reads CASKHWTSGRPYSYEQYF. CDR3 nucleotides: TGTGCCAGCAAGCACTGGACTAGCGGGAGGCCATACAGCTACGAGCAGTACTTC. Full variable domain (remainder filled in from reference TRBV2 and TRBJ2-7): EPEVTQTPSHQVTQMGQEVILRCVPISNHLYFYWYRQILGQKVEFLVSFYNNEISEKSEIFDDQFSVERPDGSNFTLKIRSTKLEDSAMYFCASKHWTSGRPYSYEQYFGPGTRLTVT.

The J gene is TRBJ2-3, the V gene TRBV6-1; unclear D gene. Germline CDR1 reads MNHNS; CDR2 reads SASEGT. Trimming took off 1 base at V and 1 base at J, with 6 bases between the two ends. The CDR3 totals 14 residues. As DNA, the CDR3 is TGTGCCAGCAGTGAAGACCCGGGCACAGATACGCAGTATTTT. Amino acids: CASSEDPGTDTQYF.

CDR3 protein: CASSPPGQGGGYTF. The CDR3 nucleotides are TGTGCCAGCAGCCCCCCGGGACAGGGTGGTGGCTACACCTTC. The J gene is TRBJ1-2, the V gene TRBV28, with 9 nucleotides matching TRBD1. After removal of 6 bases from V and 7 bases from J, the junction contained 9 bases not matched to a gene. The CDR3 extends over 14 amino acids. The germline CDR1 and CDR2 sequences are MDHEN and SYDVKM.

This clone was seen a single time. V and J are TRBV6-6 and TRBJ1-1, with D maybe TRBD1 (5 bases). CDR3 length: 16 residues. Trimming removed 2 bases from V and 6 bases from J, with 19 bases in between. Germline V lookup: CDR1 MNHNY, CDR2 SVGAGI (reference sequence). CDR3 in DNA: TGTGCCAGCAGTTACGGAGCTTCAGGGTGGGGTCCTGAAGCTTTCTTT. It encodes CASSYGASGWGPEAFF.

The table lists this clone with a few counts. This chain joins TRBV2 and TRBJ1-5; D gene uncertain. The CDR3 has 14 amino acids. The V end was cut by 5 bases, the J end by 0 bases, with 8 bases between. Germline values: CDR1 SNHLY, CDR2 FYNNEI. DNA for the CDR3: TGTGCCAGCAGTTTCCAGTATAGCAATCAGCCCCAGCATTTT. Protein product: CASSFQYSNQPQHF.

In regard to this clone: Other DNA variants within this sample encode the same CDR3. V usage is TRBV5-1 and J usage is TRBJ2-3; 11 positions match TRBD2. The CDR3 spans 15 residues. V lost 0 bases, J lost 6 bases, and 3 bases stayed unmatched. The germline CDR1 and CDR2 sequences are SGHRS and YFSETQ. The CDR3 DNA follows: TGCGCCAGCAGCTTGGGTCTAGCGGGAGGTGATACGCAGTATTTT. Amino acid sequence: CASSLGLAGGDTQYF.

The chain has TRBV6-4 and TRBJ1-3; D gene ambiguous. The CDR3 runs to 16 residues. Germline V gene lookup returns CDR1 MRHNA and CDR2 SNTAGT. Trimming removed 5 bases from V and 0 bases from J, with 14 bases in between. The CDR3 DNA sequence: TGTGCCAGCAGTCAGCACGCAGGTTACTCTGGAAACACCATATATTTT. Amino acids: CASSQHAGYSGNTIYF.

The chain has TRBV6-4 and TRBJ2-7; TRBD1 matches 10 bases. Trimming removed 3 bases from V and 2 bases from J; junction bases left unmatched: 16. The CDR3 extends over 19 amino acids. Looked up from germline, CDR1 is MRHNA and CDR2 is SNTAGT. CDR3 region: CASSEPSQVPGTGAYEQYF. CDR3 in DNA: TGTGCCAGCAGTGAACCCTCCCAGGTTCCCGGGACAGGGGCCTACGAGCAGTACTTC.

This clone was picked up one time. CDR3 DNA sequence: TGTGCCAGCAGCCAAGTAGTGACAGGGACAAGCTCCTACGAGCAGTACTTC. Translating it yields CASSQVVTGTSSYEQYF. The V call is TRBV3-1 (or the pseudogene TRBV3-2), the J call TRBJ2-7; TRBD1 matches 7 bases. The junction had 9 bases not matched to a gene; V was cut back by 1 base and J by 0 bases. This CDR3 has 17 amino acids. From germline, CDR1 is LGHDT and CDR2 YNNKEL (reference sequence).

The chain recombines TRBV24-1 with TRBJ2-2; D is ambiguous. Trimming took 9 bases from V and 8 from J, leaving 9 bases between them. The CDR3 extends over 11 amino acids. CDR1 is KGHDR, CDR2 SFDVKD, per germline. The CDR3 DNA sequence: TGTGCCACCGGTCCCCTAGGGGAGCTGTTTTTT. Its protein is CATGPLGELFF.

The rearrangement links TRBV6-5 to TRBJ1-2, with 11 nucleotides matching TRBD1. V dropped 4 bases and J dropped 7; count of bases not matched to a gene: 5. In germline, CDR1 is MNHEY, CDR2 SVGAGI. The CDR3 is 14 residues long. The CDR3 nucleotides are TGTGCCAGCAGTTTCGGACAGGGGGCTTCTGGCTACACCTTC. It is translated as CASSFGQGASGYTF.

This chain connects TRBV28 to TRBJ1-1; D might be TRBD1 (5 bases). The CDR3 spans 14 residues. V was clipped by 4 bases and J by 6 bases, with 15 bases between them. The germline gives CDR1 MDHEN, CDR2 SYDVKM. In DNA form, the CDR3 reads TGTGCCAGCAGTTCTTCAGGGTTCGCTGCTGAAGCTTTCTTT. This gives the protein CASSSSGFAAEAFF.

This clone was recorded a few times. J is TRBJ1-1 and V is TRBV10-3; possibly TRBD1 for D (5 bases). This CDR3 contains 13 residues. Trimming removed 11 bases at V and 1 base at J, with 14 bases between. Germline values: CDR1 ENHRY, CDR2 SYGVKD. The CDR3 is CAAHTGANTEAFF. CDR3 DNA: TGTGCCGCCCACACAGGAGCGAACACTGAAGCTTTCTTT.

Regarding this clone: Additional DNA sequences in this sample encode the identical CDR3. V is TRBV9 and J is TRBJ1-1; no clear D gene. The CDR3 loop spans 13 amino acids. The V gene lost 0 bases and the J gene lost 4 bases, with 7 bases spanning the gap. The germline V gene has CDR1 SGDLS and CDR2 YYNGEE. CDR3 sequence (DNA): TGTGCCAGCAGCGTAGGCGGTAGCACTGAAGCTTTCTTT. Its protein product is CASSVGGSTEAFF.

V gene TRBV6-1 combines with J gene TRBJ2-3; tentatively, D is TRBD2 (6 bases). The length of the CDR3 is 19 residues. Per the germline V gene, CDR1 is MNHNS and CDR2 is SASEGT. V was shortened by 1 base and J by 2 bases, with 22 bases between the two germline ends. This CDR3 is CASSEVTQLGSGFTDTQYF. The CDR3 coding sequence is TGTGCCAGCAGTGAAGTAACACAGCTCGGCAGCGGGTTCACAGATACGCAGTATTTT.

The CDR3 here is CASSADRDLGTQYF. The CDR3 DNA follows: TGTGCCAGCAGCGCCGACAGAGACCTAGGGACCCAGTACTTC. The V and J genes are TRBV9 and TRBJ2-5, with D maybe TRBD1 (5 bases). The germline CDR1 and CDR2 sequences are SGDLS and YYNGEE. This CDR3 has 14 residues. The germline V and J ends were trimmed by 3 bases and 7 bases, with 16 bases remaining between them.

This clone appeared a few times. For the CDR3, the DNA is TGTGCCAGCACCGTGGGGGGTGCGGGAAACACCATATATTTT. As protein: CASTVGGAGNTIYF. V and J are TRBV2 and TRBJ1-3; D might be TRBD1 (5 bases). Looked up from germline, CDR1 is SNHLY and CDR2 is FYNNEI. This CDR3 has 14 residues. V lost 7 bases to trimming and J lost 4 bases, with 14 bases between them.